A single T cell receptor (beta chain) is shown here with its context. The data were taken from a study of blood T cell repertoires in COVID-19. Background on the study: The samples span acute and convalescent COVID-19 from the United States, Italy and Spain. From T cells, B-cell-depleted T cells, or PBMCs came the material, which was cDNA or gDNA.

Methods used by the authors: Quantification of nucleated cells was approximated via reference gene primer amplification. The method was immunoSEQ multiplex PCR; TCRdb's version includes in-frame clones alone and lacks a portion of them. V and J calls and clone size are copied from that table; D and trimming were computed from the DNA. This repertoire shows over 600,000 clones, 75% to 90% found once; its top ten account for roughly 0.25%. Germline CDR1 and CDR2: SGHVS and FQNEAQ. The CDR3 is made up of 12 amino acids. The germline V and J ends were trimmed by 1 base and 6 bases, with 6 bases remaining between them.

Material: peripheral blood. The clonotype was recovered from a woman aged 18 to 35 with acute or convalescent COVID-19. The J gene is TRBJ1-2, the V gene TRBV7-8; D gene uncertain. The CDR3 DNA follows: TGTGCCAGCAGCTTAGGCTACGATGGCTACACCTTC. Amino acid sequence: CASSLGYDGYTF.